The clone carrying this T cell receptor beta chain was found many times. Its antigen is not identified. Patients aged 18 to 65 had newly diagnosed hyperthyroidism lasting under 2 months. Criteria for exclusion of patients were uncontrolled infection, other autoimmune disease, pregnancy or lactation. These data come from a study of T cells in Graves' hyperthyroidism and ophthalmopathy. Overall study findings and caveats: Ophthalmopathy, which appeared later, was predicted by the model a median 6.5 months before onset. Among thyroid clonotypes expanded above 0.001, most also appeared in blood.

Amplified regions were TCR beta CDR3 sequences from RNA transcripts. The HTBI primer set was used in a first-round RT-PCR of the TCR CDR3. Each CDR3 protein is one row after TCRdb ran MiXCR on the multiplex PCR reads. The sample lists 800,000 or so distinct CDR3 sequences; more than 30% were seen once. Between the trimmed V and J ends, which lost 4 bases and 5 bases, there was a span of 15 bases. The CDR3 has 14 amino acids. Germline V gene sequence: CDR1 SGDLS, CDR2 YYNGEE. Sequenced input: blood. The sequence came from a man aged 18 to 30 with Graves' hyperthyroidism. This rearrangement joins TRBV9 to TRBJ2-5, with a weak D call TRBD2 (6 bases). The CDR3: CASSPLGGEETQYF. CDR3 DNA sequence: TGTGCCAGCAGCCCCCTCGGAGGGGAGGAGACCCAGTACTTC.